Included here is one T cell receptor beta chain sequence, with context. Its antigen is unidentified. Within the CD8+ T cell compartment, naive cells were CD45RO-CCR7+CD27+CD95-. Carrying UMI labels, the TRB cDNA libraries were prepared through 5' RACE. From the 5' RACE reads, TCRdb lists one entry per CDR3 protein and no DNA. The sample includes 120,000 to 150,000 distinct CDR3 sequences. This sample was included in a study of CXCR3-negative and CXCR3-positive naive CD8 T cells. Germline lookup yields CDR1 SQVTM and CDR2 ANQGSEA. CDR3 length: 13 residues. Study-wide findings and caveats: In CXCR3-positive naive cells, the TRB CDR3s were more hydrophobic than in CXCR3-negative naive cells. Much lower diversity was found in memory CD8+ cells, while both naive subsets had comparably high diversity.

The origin of this receptor is a human donor in good health. Some clones in this sample may be carry-over from other donors' samples. Sequencing was done on a sample of naive CXCR3+ CD8+ T cells from blood. Sample subset: CD45RO-CCR7+CD27+CD95- naive CD8+ T cells expressing CXCR3 (TNR3+). V and J are TRBV29-1 and TRBJ2-3; TCRdb gives TRBD1 as the D gene, but with no DNA this cannot be confirmed. This CDR3 reads CSVLTGGADTQYF.